There are many counts of the clone carrying this TCR beta chain. Its antigen is not known. This record belongs to a study of T-cell memory formation after mild COVID-19. Regarding the study as a whole: That cross-reactive memory joined was suggested by some responding clones appearing in pre-infection memory.

TCRdb processed the 5' RACE reads anew with MiXCR; each CDR3 protein has one entry. In the table there are about 200,000 distinct CDR3 sequences, around 9.5% of which are singletons. CDR3 size: 15 residues. Trimming cost V 2 bases and J 3 bases, with 14 bases left between them. From germline, CDR1 is SGHAT and CDR2 FQNNGV. The TCR originated in a man between 18 and 35 years old who had mild COVID-19 (a few samples of this study predate the infection). Cell type and time point are not known. Material for sequencing was PBMCs or a T cell subset sorted from them (not recorded which). The V gene is TRBV11-2, the J gene TRBJ2-7; no definite D call. CDR3 in DNA: TGTGCCAGCAGCTTACGCCACGGTCAGAGCTACGAGCAGTACTTC. Translating gives CASSLRHGQSYEQYF.